This T cell receptor beta chain was recovered during a study of neurological immune-mediated disorders. This clonotype was recorded at least ten times. It was from 2 million PBMCs stored at -80 C that the unsorted libraries were obtained. By 5'RACE with 10-nucleotide random UMIs, the cDNA was made. TCRdb reprocessed the 5' RACE reads via MiXCR and lists one record per CDR3 protein. This sample carries some 37,000 distinct CDR3 sequences, approximately 10% of them seen once, and the ten largest clones take approximately 6.9%. This CDR3 comprises 15 residues. Per the germline V gene, CDR1 is SQVTM and CDR2 is ANQGSEA. Trimming removed 6 bases at V and 0 bases at J, with 15 bases between.

J is TRBJ2-1 and V is TRBV29-1; D tentatively reads TRBD1 or TRBD2 (5 bases each). The sequencing sample was made of PBMCs. This TCR came from a woman in her 30s with HTLV-1-associated myelopathy (HAM/TSP). The CDR3 DNA follows: TGCAGCGTAGACAGAGGGTATAGCTCCTACAATGAGCAGTTCTTC. Amino acid sequence: CSVDRGYSSYNEQFF.